These 4 T cell receptor beta chains share one sample of origin, sequenced in a study of response to subunit inactivated influenza vaccine. TCRdb passed the RT-PCR reads through MiXCR, listing each CDR3 protein once. The sample lists approximately 520,000 distinct CDR3 sequences, 16% occurring once. The sequenced sample was CD4+ T cells sorted from PBMCs, obtained roughly 24 months after vaccination. Receptor source: a man aged 50 to 75 who received an inactivated influenza vaccine.

As to this clonotype: The conserved phenylalanine or tryptophan normally closing the CDR3 is absent here, so this likely arose from a read error. The V call is TRBV20-1, the J call TRBJ2-2, with D perhaps given as TRBD1 or TRBD2 (5 bases each). CDR1 DFQATT and CDR2 SNEGSKA come from the germline V gene (reference sequence). CDR3 length equals 14 residues. The V end was cut by 2 bases, the J end by 6 bases, with 13 bases between. CDR3 loop: CSARRDPTAGELFL. The CDR3 DNA reads TGCAGTGCTAGAAGGGACCCTACGGCCGGGGAGCTGTTTCTT.

The V gene is TRBV20-1, the J gene TRBJ2-7; D not resolved. V lost 7 bases and J 2 bases, leaving 12 bases between the germline ends. In germline, CDR1 is DFQATT, CDR2 SNEGSKA (reference sequence). The CDR3 loop spans 12 amino acids. CDR3 bases: TGCAGTGGGACGCCTCAGCCCTACGAGCAGTACTTC. Protein sequence: CSGTPQPYEQYF.

In its sample, this clonotype was seen many times. This chain connects TRBV7-6 to TRBJ2-1; TRBD2 matches at 7 bases. This CDR3 has 17 residues. V gave up 3 bases and J gave up 0 bases; unmatched junction bases: 8. Germline V gene data show CDR1 as SGHVS and CDR2 as FNYEAQ. The CDR3 region is CASSFDRGGSSYNEQFF. The CDR3 nucleotides read TGTGCCAGCAGCTTCGATAGGGGCGGGAGCTCCTACAATGAGCAGTTCTTC.

This chain links TRBV4-3 with TRBJ2-3; TRBD1 matches at 9 bases. This CDR3 comprises 16 residues. The germline V gene encodes CDR1 LGHNA and CDR2 YSLEER. The V segment lost 3 bases and the J segment 2 bases; nucleotides outside the gene matches: 6. CDR3 region: CASSQAQGANTDTQYF. The CDR3 region has the DNA TGCGCCAGCAGCCAGGCACAGGGGGCTAACACAGATACGCAGTATTTT.